The 22 T cell receptor beta chains reported below all come from one sample, sequenced in a study of T cell repertoires in cytomegalovirus infection. These receptors have no identified antigens. TCRdb fed the reads into MiXCR, producing one record per CDR3 protein. The data hold hundreds of thousands of distinct CDR3 sequences, with about two fifths observed a single time. The sequences come from cultured PBMCs, collected from culture after CMV antigen stimulation. All receptors come from a human donor in good health (CMV status not recorded). Some clones in this sample may be carry-over from other donors' samples.

This clonotype was found a few times. The chain is built from TRBV7-9 and TRBJ2-7; D might be TRBD2 (5 bases). The CDR3 sequence is 14 residues long. CDR1 and CDR2 (germline): SEHNR, FQNEAQ (reference sequence). V was shortened by 5 bases and J by 3 bases, with 14 bases between the two germline ends. The DNA for the CDR3 is TGTGCCAGCAGCCTCGACCAGCGGAGCTACGAGCAGTACTTC. Translating gives CASSLDQRSYEQYF.

This CDR3 is CASSPPVGEGYEQYF. For the CDR3, the DNA is TGTGCCAGCAGTCCCCCCGTCGGGGAGGGCTACGAGCAGTACTTC. The chain employs TRBV12-3 or TRBV12-4 and TRBJ2-7, with 7 bases matching TRBD2. This CDR3 comprises 15 residues. The junction had 10 bases not matched to a gene; V was cut back by 5 bases and J by 3 bases.

The V call is TRBV7-6, the J call TRBJ2-5; TRBD1 agrees at 9 bases. The trim removed 5 bases at V and 4 bases at J, leaving 8 bases unmatched. Looked up from germline, CDR1 is SGHVS and CDR2 is FNYEAQ. This CDR3 is 15 amino acids long. CDR3 residues: CASSRGTGRGETQYF. The CDR3 region has the DNA TGTGCCAGCAGCAGAGGGACAGGGAGAGGAGAGACCCAGTACTTC. The full variable domain, completed using reference TRBV7-6 and TRBJ2-5, is GAGVSQSPRYKVTKRGQDVALRCDPISGHVSLYWYRQALGQGPEFLTYFNYEAQQDKSGLPNDRFSAERPEGSISTLTIQRTEQRDSAMYRCASSRGTGRGETQYFGPGTRLLVL.

The rearrangement links TRBV7-2 to TRBJ2-1; 8 nucleotides match TRBD2. Germline CDR1 and CDR2: SGHTA and FQGNSA. V lost 4 bases and J lost 2; bases outside the gene matches: 10. This CDR3 has 17 amino acids. CDR3 protein: CASSSPPWREAYNEQFF. The CDR3 nucleotides are TGTGCCAGCAGCTCCCCCCCTTGGCGGGAGGCCTACAATGAGCAGTTCTTC.

This CDR3 reads CASSLAYSGQFF. Here the CDR3 DNA reads TGTGCCAGCAGCTTAGCCTACAGTGGGCAGTTCTTC. V usage is TRBV7-4 and J usage is TRBJ2-1; no clear D gene. Germline-derived CDR1 and CDR2 are SGHVT and SQSDAQ. CDR3 size: 12 residues. Deletions cut 0 bases from V and 12 bases from J, with 9 bases between.

The sample holds a few counts of this clonotype. The genes are TRBV7-2 and TRBJ1-2; 8 bases are shared with TRBD1. This CDR3 comprises 15 residues. V lost 5 bases and J lost 7; bases outside the gene matches: 12. Germline V lookup: CDR1 SGHTA, CDR2 FQGNSA. For the CDR3, the DNA is TGTGCCAGCAGCCCGCAGTGGACAGGGCAGAGTGGCTACACCTTC. Its protein is CASSPQWTGQSGYTF.

This sequence joins TRBV5-4 and TRBJ1-1; a possible D gene is TRBD1 (5 bases). The CDR3 runs 15 residues. V dropped 4 bases and J dropped 5 bases, with 18 bases sitting between them. Germline assignment: CDR1 SGHNT and CDR2 YYREEE (reference sequence). Here the CDR3 reads CASSPRGVWDTEAFF. The CDR3 nucleotides read TGTGCCAGCAGCCCCCGGGGGGTATGGGATACTGAAGCTTTCTTT.

A remark on this clonotype: One junction end does not reproduce the germline sequence, and a read error may be involved. The rearrangement uses TRBV5-3 and TRBJ2-3, with 10 bases identical to TRBD2. TRBV5-3 is an ORF, and what it does is uncertain. This CDR3 spans 16 amino acids. The CDR3 is CASSLSTSGSTDTQYF. The CDR3 nucleotides read TGTGCCAGCAGCTTGTCGACTAGCGGGAGCACAGATACGCAGTATTTT.

The chain joins TRBV15 to TRBJ2-2; no clear D. Germline CDR1 LNHNV, CDR2 YYDKDF (reference sequence). V was trimmed by 0 bases and J by 4 bases, leaving 9 bases between them. This CDR3 contains 15 residues. CDR3 residues: CATSRDRHSTGELFF. The CDR3 region has the DNA TGTGCCACCAGCAGAGACAGGCACTCCACCGGGGAGCTGTTTTTT.

This clonotype was seen only a few times. The chain links TRBV6-1 to TRBJ2-5; D not certain. Germline V gene lookup returns CDR1 MNHNS and CDR2 SASEGT. V was clipped by 5 bases and J by 6 bases, with 7 bases between them. CDR3 size: 11 residues. For the CDR3, the DNA is TGTGCCAGCAGTCGACGACAGACCCAGTACTTC. Its protein is CASSRRQTQYF.

Only a few counts were recorded for this clonotype. The V gene is TRBV7-2, the J gene TRBJ2-7, with D uncertain. Germline V lookup: CDR1 SGHTA, CDR2 FQGNSA. Trimming pared 5 bases from V and 5 bases from J, leaving 10 bases between. This CDR3 has 12 amino acids. CDR3 region: CASSPQFDEQYF. Here the CDR3 DNA reads TGTGCCAGCAGCCCCCAGTTTGACGAGCAGTACTTC.

The DNA of the CDR3 is TGCGCCAGCAGTCACCGGGACCGGAACACCGGGGAGCTGTTTTTT. Protein: CASSHRDRNTGELFF. The V call is TRBV4-3, the J call TRBJ2-2; either TRBD1 or TRBD2 may fit D (5 bases each). Deletions cut 6 bases from V and 1 base from J, with 12 bases between. This CDR3 is built from 15 residues. Germline V gene lookup returns CDR1 LGHNA and CDR2 YSLEER.

This clonotype was seen only a few times. The V call is TRBV11-1, the J call TRBJ2-7; 7 bases fit TRBD2. The CDR3 runs 13 residues. The germline V gene encodes CDR1 SGHAT and CDR2 FQDESV (reference sequence). V lost 5 bases and J lost 2; bases outside the gene matches: 3. The CDR3 is CASSPAGTYEQYF. CDR3 coding DNA: TGTGCCAGCAGCCCAGCGGGGACCTACGAGCAGTACTTC.

This clonotype came up a few times. This chain uses TRBV12-3 or TRBV12-4 with TRBJ2-1; 9 positions agree with TRBD2. CDR3 length: 15 amino acids. With V trimmed by 3 bases and J by 5 bases, 5 bases remained unmatched. This CDR3 is CASSFGRGGDNEQFF. Written as DNA, the CDR3 is TGTGCCAGCAGTTTCGGGCGGGGGGGAGACAATGAGCAGTTCTTC.

The rearrangement uses TRBV5-1 and TRBJ2-1; D ambiguous. V lost 0 bases, J lost 8 bases, and 12 bases lay in between. Looked up from germline, CDR1 is SGHRS and CDR2 is YFSETQ. The CDR3 length is 14 residues. CDR3 in DNA: TGCGCCAGCAGCTTGGATTTCCCGGCGGATGAGCAGTTCTTC. Translated, it gives CASSLDFPADEQFF.

This clonotype was recorded a few times. The chain uses TRBV7-8 and TRBJ2-7; weak D call: TRBD2 (5 bases). This CDR3 is built from 15 residues. The V gene lost 1 base and the J gene lost 6 bases, with 16 bases spanning the gap. Germline V CDR1 and CDR2: SGHVS, FQNEAQ. In nucleotides, the CDR3 is TGTGCCAGCAGCTTAGGCCGGGATTGGTGGGGCGAGCAGTACTTC. Translated, it gives CASSLGRDWWGEQYF. Full variable domain (missing parts from reference TRBV7-8 and TRBJ2-7): GAGVSQSPRYKVAKRGQDVALRCDPISGHVSLFWYQQALGQGPEFLTYFQNEAQLDKSGLPSDRFFAERPEGSVSTLKIQRTQQEDSAVYLCASSLGRDWWGEQYFGPGTRLTVT.

The chain links TRBV7-2 to TRBJ2-7, with TRBD2 matching 12 bases. The germline CDR1 and CDR2 sequences are SGHTA and FQGNSA. Germline trimming cut 5 bases from V and 7 bases from J; bases unmatched to any gene: 9. This CDR3 comprises 15 residues. This CDR3 reads CASSPTTSGSGEQYF. DNA of the CDR3: TGTGCCAGCAGCCCAACGACTAGCGGGAGTGGGGAGCAGTACTTC.

The chain employs TRBV2 and TRBJ2-2; no reliable D call. The V gene lost 5 bases and the J gene lost 1 base, with 5 bases spanning the gap. Looked up from germline, CDR1 is SNHLY and CDR2 is FYNNEI. CDR3 size: 13 residues. For the CDR3, the DNA is TGTGCCAGCAGTTACTTGAACACCGGGGAGCTGTTTTTT. Residues: CASSYLNTGELFF.

The chain joins TRBV10-3 to TRBJ1-2; D is unclear. CDR3 length: 13 amino acids. Trimming took off 3 bases at V and 1 base at J, with 6 bases between the two ends. CDR1 is ENHRY, CDR2 SYGVKD, per germline. The CDR3 DNA is TGTGCCATCAGTGATGAGAGTAACTATGGCTACACCTTC. This codes for CAISDESNYGYTF.

This clonotype was observed at least ten times. The CDR3 protein is CASSLAEELRNQPQHF. The CDR3 region has the DNA TGTGCCAGCAGCTTAGCGGAAGAACTGAGAAATCAGCCCCAGCATTTT. V and J are TRBV7-6 and TRBJ1-5; D is unclear. The V gene lost 0 bases and the J gene lost 4 bases, with 13 bases spanning the gap. The CDR3 has 16 residues. Per germline, CDR1 SGHVS and CDR2 FNYEAQ.

V is TRBV20-1 and J is TRBJ1-1; D not resolved. The CDR3 consists of 14 residues. Germline loops: CDR1 DFQATT, CDR2 SNEGSKA (reference sequence). The V end lost 2 bases, the J end lost 7 bases, and 17 bases lay between the germline ends. The CDR3 is CSARIGGGPDEAFF. The CDR3 bases are TGCAGTGCTAGAATAGGTGGAGGACCTGATGAAGCTTTCTTT.

This chain connects TRBV4-3 to TRBJ2-5; maybe TRBD2 (5 bases). Between the trimmed V and J ends, which lost 0 bases and 7 bases, there was a span of 12 bases. The CDR3 loop spans 14 amino acids. In germline, CDR1 is LGHNA, CDR2 YSLEER. CDR3 region: CASSQERVGRTQYF. In nucleotides, the CDR3 is TGCGCCAGCAGCCAAGAGCGGGTCGGGCGGACCCAGTACTTC.